Detailed here is one T cell receptor (beta chain). The record originates from a study of blood T cell repertoires in COVID-19. Across the whole study: Italy, Spain and the United States were the sources of the convalescent and acute COVID-19 samples. Sample material is recorded as cDNA or gDNA derived from T cells, B-cell-depleted T cells, or PBMCs.

Per the authors' pipeline: Amplification of reference gene primers was used by the study to estimate nucleated cell counts. The repertoire was sequenced with immunoSEQ multiplex PCR; TCRdb's copy has only in-frame clones and lacks some. That table furnishes V, J and clone size, whereas the DNA furnished D and trimming. The repertoire has 400,000 to 500,000 clones, roughly 89% of them found once; the top ten carry 1.4%. Material for sequencing was peripheral blood. This receptor was taken from a woman under 40 with active or convalescent COVID-19.

Here the CDR3 DNA reads TGTGCCAGCACTTGTGAAGAGACCCAGTACTTC. It yields the protein CASTCEETQYF. This chain joins TRBV9 and TRBJ2-5; no definite D call. From germline, CDR1 is SGDLS and CDR2 YYNGEE. V was trimmed by 6 bases and J by 3 bases, leaving 6 bases between them. This CDR3 region has 11 residues.